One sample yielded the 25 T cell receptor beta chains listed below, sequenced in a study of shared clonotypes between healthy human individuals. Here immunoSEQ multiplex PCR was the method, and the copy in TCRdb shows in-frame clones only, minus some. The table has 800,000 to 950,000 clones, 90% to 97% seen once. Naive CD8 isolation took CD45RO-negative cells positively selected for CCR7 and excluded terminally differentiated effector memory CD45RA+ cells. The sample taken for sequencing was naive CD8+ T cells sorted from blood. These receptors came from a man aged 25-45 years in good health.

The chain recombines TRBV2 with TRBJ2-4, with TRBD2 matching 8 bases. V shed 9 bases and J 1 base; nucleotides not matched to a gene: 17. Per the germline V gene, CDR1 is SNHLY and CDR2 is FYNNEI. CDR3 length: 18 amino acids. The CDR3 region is CASLVSAGVTGAKNIQYF. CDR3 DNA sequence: TGTGCCAGTCTTGTTTCAGCGGGAGTTACTGGGGCCAAAAACATTCAGTACTTC.

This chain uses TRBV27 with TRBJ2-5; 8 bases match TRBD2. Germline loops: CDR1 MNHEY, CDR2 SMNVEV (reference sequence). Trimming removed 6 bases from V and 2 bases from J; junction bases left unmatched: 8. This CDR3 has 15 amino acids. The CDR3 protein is CASSQRLAIQETQYF. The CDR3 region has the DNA TGTGCCAGCAGCCAAAGACTAGCGATACAAGAGACCCAGTACTTC.

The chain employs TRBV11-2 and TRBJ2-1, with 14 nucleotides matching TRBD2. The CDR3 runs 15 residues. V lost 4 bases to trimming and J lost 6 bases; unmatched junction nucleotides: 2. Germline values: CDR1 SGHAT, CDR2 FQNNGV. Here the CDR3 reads CASSSGLAGGNEQFF. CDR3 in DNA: TGTGCCAGCAGCTCCGGACTAGCGGGAGGCAATGAGCAGTTCTTC.

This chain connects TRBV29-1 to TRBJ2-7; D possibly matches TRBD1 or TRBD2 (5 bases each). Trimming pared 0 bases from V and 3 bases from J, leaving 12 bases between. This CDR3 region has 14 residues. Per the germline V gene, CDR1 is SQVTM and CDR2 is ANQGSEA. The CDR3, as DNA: TGCAGCGTTGAAGAGTGGGTGGGGGTCTACGAGCAGTACTTC. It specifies CSVEEWVGVYEQYF.

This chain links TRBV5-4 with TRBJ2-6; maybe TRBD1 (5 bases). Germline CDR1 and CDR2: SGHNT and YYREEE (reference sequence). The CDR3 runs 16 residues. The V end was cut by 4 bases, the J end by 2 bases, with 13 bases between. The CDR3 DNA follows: TGTGCCAGCAGCATTTTAGGGGCGGCTGGGGCCAACGTCCTGACTTTC. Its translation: CASSILGAAGANVLTF.

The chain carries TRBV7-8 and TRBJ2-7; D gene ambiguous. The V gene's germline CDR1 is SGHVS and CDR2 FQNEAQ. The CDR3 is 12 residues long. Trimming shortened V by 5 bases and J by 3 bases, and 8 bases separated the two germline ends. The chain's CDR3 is CASSLDNYEQYF. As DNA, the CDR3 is TGTGCCAGCAGCCTAGATAACTACGAGCAGTACTTC.

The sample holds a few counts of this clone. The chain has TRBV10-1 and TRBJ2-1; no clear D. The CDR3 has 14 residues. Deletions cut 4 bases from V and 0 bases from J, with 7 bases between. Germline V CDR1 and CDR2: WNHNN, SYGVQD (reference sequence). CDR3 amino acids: CASSGDISYNEQFF. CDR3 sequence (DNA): TGCGCCAGCAGTGGAGACATCTCCTACAATGAGCAGTTCTTC.

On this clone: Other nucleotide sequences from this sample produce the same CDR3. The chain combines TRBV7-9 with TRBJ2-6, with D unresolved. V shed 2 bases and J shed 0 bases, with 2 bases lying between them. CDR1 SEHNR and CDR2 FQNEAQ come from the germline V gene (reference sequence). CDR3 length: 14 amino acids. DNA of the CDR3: TGTGCCAGCAGCTTAAACTCTGGGGCCAACGTCCTGACTTTC. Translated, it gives CASSLNSGANVLTF.

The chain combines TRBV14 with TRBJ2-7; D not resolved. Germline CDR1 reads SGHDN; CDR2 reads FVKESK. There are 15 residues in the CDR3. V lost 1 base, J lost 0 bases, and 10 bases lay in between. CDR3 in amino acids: CASSQGDLRSYEQYF. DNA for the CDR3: TGTGCCAGCAGCCAAGGGGATCTTCGCTCCTACGAGCAGTACTTC.

CDR3 residues: CASSLPSGGDIQYF. CDR3 sequence (DNA): TGTGCCAGCAGCCTGCCTTCCGGGGGGGACATTCAGTACTTC. This chain connects TRBV5-6 to TRBJ2-4; 8 bases agree with TRBD2. Germline V gives CDR1 SGHDT, CDR2 YYEEEE. V lost 4 bases, J lost 8 bases, and 8 bases stayed unmatched. CDR3 length equals 14 residues.

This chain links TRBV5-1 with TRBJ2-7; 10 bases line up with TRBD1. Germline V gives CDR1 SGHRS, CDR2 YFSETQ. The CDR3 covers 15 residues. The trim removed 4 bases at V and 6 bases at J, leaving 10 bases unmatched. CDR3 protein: CASSQQTGGLPEQYF. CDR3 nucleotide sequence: TGCGCCAGCAGCCAACAGACAGGGGGCCTACCCGAGCAGTACTTC.

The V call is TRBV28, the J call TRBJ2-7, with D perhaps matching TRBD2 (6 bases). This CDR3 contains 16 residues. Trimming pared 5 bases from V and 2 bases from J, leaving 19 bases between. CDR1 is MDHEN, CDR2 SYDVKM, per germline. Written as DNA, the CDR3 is TGTGCCAGCAGTCCCAGCGGGCTACCCTCAACCTACGAGCAGTACTTC. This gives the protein CASSPSGLPSTYEQYF. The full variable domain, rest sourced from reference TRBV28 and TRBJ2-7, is DVKVTQSSRYLVKRTGEKVFLECVQDMDHENMFWYRQDPGLGLRLIYFSYDVKMKEKGDIPEGYSVSREKKERFSLILESASTNQTSMYLCASSPSGLPSTYEQYFGPGTRLTVT.

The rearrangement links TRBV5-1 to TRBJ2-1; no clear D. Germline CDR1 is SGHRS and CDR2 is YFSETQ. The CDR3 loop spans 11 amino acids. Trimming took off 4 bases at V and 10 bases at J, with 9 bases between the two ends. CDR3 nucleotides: TGCGCCAGCAGCGGGGAAACCGAGCAGTTCTTC. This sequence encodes CASSGETEQFF.

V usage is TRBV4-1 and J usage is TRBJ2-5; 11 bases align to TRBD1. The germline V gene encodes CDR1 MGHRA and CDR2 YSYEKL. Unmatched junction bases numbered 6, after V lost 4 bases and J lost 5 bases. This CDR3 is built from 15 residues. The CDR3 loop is CASSRDRGAGETQYF. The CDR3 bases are TGCGCCAGCAGCCGGGACAGGGGGGCGGGCGAGACCCAGTACTTC.

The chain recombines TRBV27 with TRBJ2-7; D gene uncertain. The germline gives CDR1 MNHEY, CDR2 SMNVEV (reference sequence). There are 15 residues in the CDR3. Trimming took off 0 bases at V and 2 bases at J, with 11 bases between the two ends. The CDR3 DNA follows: TGTGCCAGCAGTTTATCCTCCTCCCATGCCTACGAGCAGTACTTC. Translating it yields CASSLSSSHAYEQYF.

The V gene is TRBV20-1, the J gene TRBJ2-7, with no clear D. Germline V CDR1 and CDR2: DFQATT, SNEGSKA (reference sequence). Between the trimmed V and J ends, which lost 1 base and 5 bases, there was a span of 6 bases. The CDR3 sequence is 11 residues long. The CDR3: CSARGGHEQYF. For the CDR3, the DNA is TGCAGTGCTAGAGGTGGACACGAGCAGTACTTC.

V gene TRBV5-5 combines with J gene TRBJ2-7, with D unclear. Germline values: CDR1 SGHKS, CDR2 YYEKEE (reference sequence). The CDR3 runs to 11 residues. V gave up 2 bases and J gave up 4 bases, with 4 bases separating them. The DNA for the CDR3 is TGTGCCAGCAGCTTTTTGTACGAGCAGTACTTC. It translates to CASSFLYEQYF.

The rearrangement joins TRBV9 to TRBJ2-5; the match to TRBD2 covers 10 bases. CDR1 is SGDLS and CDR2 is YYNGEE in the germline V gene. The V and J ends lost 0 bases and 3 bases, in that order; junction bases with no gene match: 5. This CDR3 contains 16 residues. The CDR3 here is CASSVEGTSAKETQYF. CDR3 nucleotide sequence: TGTGCCAGCAGCGTAGAGGGGACTAGCGCAAAAGAGACCCAGTACTTC.

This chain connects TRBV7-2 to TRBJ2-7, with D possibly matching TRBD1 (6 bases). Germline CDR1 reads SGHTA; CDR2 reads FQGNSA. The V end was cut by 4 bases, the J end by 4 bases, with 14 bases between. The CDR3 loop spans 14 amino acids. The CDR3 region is CASSSALGAYEQYF. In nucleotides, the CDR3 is TGTGCCAGCAGCTCCGCGCTGGGGGCATACGAGCAGTACTTC.

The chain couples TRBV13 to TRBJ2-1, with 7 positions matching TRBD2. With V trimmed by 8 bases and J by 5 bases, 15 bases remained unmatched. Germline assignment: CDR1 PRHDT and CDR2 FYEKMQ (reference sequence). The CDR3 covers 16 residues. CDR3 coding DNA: TGTGCCAGCCAAACCTGGGGGGGACTAAAAAACAATGAGCAGTTCTTC. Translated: CASQTWGGLKNNEQFF.

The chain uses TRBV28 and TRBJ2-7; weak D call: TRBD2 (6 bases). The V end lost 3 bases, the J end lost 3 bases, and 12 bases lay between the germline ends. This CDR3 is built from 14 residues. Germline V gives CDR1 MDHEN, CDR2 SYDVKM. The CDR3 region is CASSFGGGSYEQYF. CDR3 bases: TGTGCCAGCAGTTTCGGGGGAGGTAGCTACGAGCAGTACTTC.

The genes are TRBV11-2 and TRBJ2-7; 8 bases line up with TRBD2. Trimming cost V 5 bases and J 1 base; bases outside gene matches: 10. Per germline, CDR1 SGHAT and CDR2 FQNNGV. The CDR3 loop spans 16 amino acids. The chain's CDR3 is CASSPNSGGVSYEQYF. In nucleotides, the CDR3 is TGTGCCAGCAGCCCCAACAGCGGGGGAGTATCCTACGAGCAGTACTTC.

The CDR3 DNA sequence: TGTGCCAGCAGCTTATGGACAGGAGGAGACACTGAAGCTTTCTTT. The encoded protein is CASSLWTGGDTEAFF. The J gene is TRBJ1-1, the V gene TRBV7-9; TRBD1 matches at 7 bases. Germline values: CDR1 SEHNR, CDR2 FQNEAQ (reference sequence). This CDR3 contains 15 residues. With V trimmed by 2 bases and J by 3 bases, 6 bases remained unmatched.

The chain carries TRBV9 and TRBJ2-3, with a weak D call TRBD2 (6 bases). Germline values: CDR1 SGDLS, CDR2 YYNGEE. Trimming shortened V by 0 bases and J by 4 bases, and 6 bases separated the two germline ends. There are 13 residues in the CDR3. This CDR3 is CASSVGGADTQYF. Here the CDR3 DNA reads TGTGCCAGCAGCGTAGGCGGGGCAGATACGCAGTATTTT.

In DNA, the CDR3 is TGTGCCACCAGCAGCATCATCGGGGGTACCTACGAGCAGTACTTC. Encoded protein: CATSSIIGGTYEQYF. The chain combines TRBV15 with TRBJ2-7; D possibly corresponds to TRBD2 (6 bases). The CDR3 length is 15 residues. With 3 bases removed from V and 2 bases from J, the gap between germline ends came to 14 bases. The germline CDR1 and CDR2 sequences are LNHNV and YYDKDF (reference sequence).